This T cell receptor (beta chain) was sequenced in a study of blood T cell repertoires in COVID-19 (dated by TCRdb to 2020 to 2021). As for the study more broadly: Samples from collaborators originated in the United States, Italy and Spain and spanned both the acute and convalescent phases of COVID-19. The material from the prospective study consisted of cDNA or gDNA derived from T cells, B-cell-depleted T cells, or PBMCs. The dataset comprised deeply sampled blood TCRbeta repertoires from subjects exposed to, actively infected with, or recovered from COVID-19. The repertoires were released in a freely available public database intended as a resource for research on the immune response to SARS-CoV-2. Samples came from the ongoing ImmuneRACE study (first 160 participants) plus 1,254 subjects from 6 global collaborators. Nearly every sample came with metadata listing a de-identified subject ID, COVID-19 status, age in years and sex. Where available, HLA class I and class II types were taken from metadata supplied by the sample provider and were not determined by assay-based typing. What the authors observed across the whole study: How much clinical and demographic metadata was included differed by source and by participant, and the metadata was provided uncurated.

Counted from cysteine to phenylalanine, this CDR3 has 18 amino acids. Only the CDR3 DNA stays, 54 bases, in frame from base 1. Taken from the germline V gene, the CDR1 and CDR2 loops are MGHRA and YSYEKL. After removal of 2 bases from V and 4 bases from J, the junction retains 13 bases not matched to a gene. Comment on this clone: Its antigen target is currently unknown. Base qualities were left out, and no much larger clone turns up one base away.

The immunoSEQ Assay, a bias-controlled multiplex PCR, was used to amplify TCRbeta CDR3 regions from genomic DNA. The authors' analysis ran thus. Nucleated cell counts per sample were estimated from amplification of reference gene primers within the assay. Sequence reads were collapsed and filtered to measure the absolute abundance of every unique TCRbeta CDR3 rearrangement. For each sample, productive Simpson clonality was calculated by taking the square root of Simpson's diversity index across productive rearrangements. Drawn from immuneACCESS, this table holds only the in-frame rearrangements with V and J called that TCRdb kept. Clones are partly lost; checked studies trace under half to an unresolved V gene and leave the rest unexplained. The D gene and trimming were derived from the DNA, and the V and J assignments and clone size from that table. Here the sample has about 210,000 clones; 84% occur a single time. The ten largest clonotypes hold roughly 8% of the sample.

Each collaborating institution followed its own protocols to collect whole blood in K2EDTA tubes. For TCRbeta analysis, collaborator samples were shipped as frozen whole blood, as isolated PBMCs, or as DNA extracted from either sample type. The sequencing sample was made of peripheral blood. The sequence is built from TRBV4-1 and TRBJ2-2; 7 nucleotides in the junction match TRBD2. The TCR sequence derives from a woman in her forties or fifties with active or convalescent COVID-19. The DNA reads TGCGCCAGCAGCCAACCCGACGGGAGGCCGCGTGGCACCGGGGAGCTGTTTTTT. Its protein product is CASSQPDGRPRGTGELFF.